A selection of T cell receptor beta chains follows, all from one sample in a study of T cell responses to AZD1222 COVID-19 vaccine. The assay was immunoSEQ multiplex PCR, and TCRdb's table has in-frame clones only and misses some. The sample consists of 100,000 to 150,000 clones, approximately 88% of them appearing once. This specimen was peripheral blood, taken on day 0 of AZD1222 vaccination. Receptors originate from an adult in good health. The CDR3 runs from the conserved cysteine through the conserved F or W. D genes are given only for firm matches. Some rows have no size entry. The others give once, few or many, or a class for an expanded clone.

TRBV6-5,TRBJ2-2,TRBD1,-,TGTGCCAGCAGATCAGGGGGACGTCGCACCGGGGAGCTGTTTTTT,CASRSGGRRTGELFF
TRBV6-6,TRBJ2-7,-,once,TGTGCCAGCATGGACGAGAACTACGAGCAGTACTTC,CASMDENYEQYF
TRBV11-3,TRBJ2-3,TRBD2,once,TGTGCCAGCAGCTCCCGACTAGCGGGGGCAGATACGCAGTATTTT,CASSSRLAGADTQYF
TRBV28,TRBJ2-3,TRBD2,-,TGTGCCAGCAGCCCAGCGGGAGCTACAGATACGCAGTATTTT,CASSPAGATDTQYF
TRBV5-1,TRBJ1-1,TRBD1,-,TGCGCCAGCAGCTCCCAGGGGGCTGGCACTGAAGCTTTCTTT,CASSSQGAGTEAFF
TRBV18,TRBJ1-5,-,-,TGTGCCAGCTCACCCCGGGCCGATAGGGGCAATCAGCCCCAGCATTTT,CASSPRADRGNQPQHF
TRBV9,TRBJ1-2,-,-,TGTGCCAGCAGCGTGGGGATCGGTACTAACTATGGCTACACCTTC,CASSVGIGTNYGYTF
TRBV10-1,TRBJ2-3,TRBD2,-,TGCGCCAGCAGTGAGCGAGCGGGGGGGGGCACAGATACGCAGTATTTT,CASSERAGGGTDTQYF
TRBV5-4,TRBJ1-3,-,-,TGTGCCAGCAGCTCCTCTCGGGTATCCTCTGGAAACACCATATATTTT,CASSSSRVSSGNTIYF
TRBV6-5,TRBJ1-4,-,-,TGTGCCAGCAGATTCGGACAGCTTTTTAATGAAAAACTGTTTTTT,CASRFGQLFNEKLFF
TRBV7-8,TRBJ2-7,TRBD2,-,TGTGCCAGCAGCCGGGACTACCTCTACGAGCAGTACTTC,CASSRDYLYEQYF
TRBV25-1,TRBJ2-3,TRBD1,-,TGTGCCAGCAGTGTGACAGGGCCAGATACGCAGTATTTT,CASSVTGPDTQYF
TRBV12-3/TRBV12-4,TRBJ2-3,-,-,TGTGCCAGCAGCAGGGACTTTTCAGATACGCAGTATTTT,CASSRDFSDTQYF
TRBV7-2,TRBJ1-3,TRBD1,-,TGTGCCAGCAGCTCAGACAGGGGCTCTGGAAACACCATATATTTT,CASSSDRGSGNTIYF
TRBV4-3,TRBJ2-1,TRBD1,-,TGCGCCAGCAGCCAACCGGGACAGGTCTACAATGAGCAGTTCTTC,CASSQPGQVYNEQFF
TRBV10-3,TRBJ2-1,-,-,TGTGCCACCAGGACCCCCGCCGCCAATGAGCAGTTCTTC,CATRTPAANEQFF
TRBV27,TRBJ1-1,TRBD1,-,TGTGCCAGCAGACTAGGGACAGGGAACGCTGAAGCTTTCTTT,CASRLGTGNAEAFF
TRBV5-6,TRBJ2-7,TRBD1,-,TGTGCCAGCAGTAACGTCCCGGGACAGGGCTACGAGCAGTACTTC,CASSNVPGQGYEQYF
TRBV5-1,TRBJ1-4,TRBD1,-,TGCGCCACCCGACAGGGCGGGGTAACTAATGAAAAACTGTTTTTT,CATRQGGVTNEKLFF
TRBV6-1,TRBJ1-6,-,few,TGTGCCAGCAAGGGTAACAATTCACCCCTCCACTTT,CASKGNNSPLHF
TRBV7-2,TRBJ1-3,TRBD1,-,TGTGCCAGCAGCTTAGCGATAGGGGGCAGTGGAAACACCATATATTTT,CASSLAIGGSGNTIYF
TRBV20-1,TRBJ1-5,-,-,TGCAGTGCTAGTGTCGAGGCCAATCAGCCCCAGCATTTT,CSASVEANQPQHF
TRBV4-3,TRBJ2-2,-,-,TGCGCCAGCAGCCAAGGATACACCGGGGAGCTGTTTTTT,CASSQGYTGELFF
TRBV5-4,TRBJ2-1,TRBD2,once,TGTGCCAGCAGCTTGGCCAACGGGGGGGCCACCCATGAGCAGTTCTTC,CASSLANGGATHEQFF
TRBV18,TRBJ2-1,-,once,TGTGCCAGCTCACCGGGAGTGGAGCAGTTCTTC,CASSPGVEQFF
TRBV5-4,TRBJ1-5,-,-,TGTGCCAGCAGCGTGGCGGGGGCGTCCAATCAGCCCCAGCATTTT,CASSVAGASNQPQHF
TRBV5-1,TRBJ1-2,-,-,TGCGCCAGCAGCCTCACCCTTGACAGGCGGGGCTATGGCTACACCTTC,CASSLTLDRRGYGYTF
TRBV14,TRBJ1-3,-,-,TGTGCCAGCAGCCCGGCTCCTTTTGACTCTGGAAACACCATATATTTT,CASSPAPFDSGNTIYF
TRBV10-1,TRBJ2-1,-,-,TGCGCCAGCAGTGAAGTAGATGAGCAGTTCTTC,CASSEVDEQFF
TRBV24-1,TRBJ1-2,-,-,TGTGCCACCAGTGATTTGGGGGGGCTCGGCTACACCTTC,CATSDLGGLGYTF
TRBV3-1/TRBV3-2,TRBJ1-3,-,few,TGTGCCAGCAGCTCAGGGATACTCTCTGGAAACACCATATATTTT,CASSSGILSGNTIYF
TRBV6-5,TRBJ1-2,-,few,TGTGCCAGCAGCCACGGTACTAACTATGGCTACACCTTC,CASSHGTNYGYTF
TRBV5-1,TRBJ1-4,TRBD1,-,TGCGCCAGCAGCACAGGGGCAACTAATGAAAAACTGTTTTTT,CASSTGATNEKLFF
TRBV6-2/TRBV6-3,TRBJ1-2,-,-,TGTGCCAGCAGTTACTCGTACGGCTACACCTTC,CASSYSYGYTF
TRBV27,TRBJ2-7,TRBD2,few,TGTGCCAGCAGTTTTAAAAGCGGGAGCCACGAGCAGTACTTC,CASSFKSGSHEQYF
TRBV28,TRBJ2-3,-,-,TGTGCCACGTGGACAGCTCTTAGCACAGATACGCAGTATTTT,CATWTALSTDTQYF
TRBV9,TRBJ2-1,TRBD2,once,TGTGCCAGCAGCGTAGGGACTAGCGGGAGGAGGTTGGGGTTTGAGCAGTTCTTC,CASSVGTSGRRLGFEQFF
TRBV6-2/TRBV6-3,TRBJ1-5,-,-,TGTGCCAGCAGCCCCCGCGGGGGACTGAGGAATCAGCCCCAGCATTTT,CASSPRGGLRNQPQHF
TRBV3-1/TRBV3-2,TRBJ2-7,-,-,TGTGCCAGCAGCCTGGAGTATGAGCAGTACTTC,CASSLEYEQYF
TRBV3-1/TRBV3-2,TRBJ2-4,-,-,TGTGCCAGCAGCCCCACGGGAGCCAAAAACATTCAGTACTTC,CASSPTGAKNIQYF
TRBV27,TRBJ2-7,TRBD1,-,TGTGCCAGCAGTAGGACAGGGGGCGGGTACGAGCAGTACTTC,CASSRTGGGYEQYF
TRBV4-3,TRBJ1-5,-,medium-sized,TGCGCCAGCAGCCAAGAATGGGGGGCAGGGCAGCCCCAGCATTTT,CASSQEWGAGQPQHF
TRBV1,TRBJ2-2,-,-,TGCACCAGCACCCCGACTGGCACGAACACCGGGGAGCTGTTTTTT,CTSTPTGTNTGELFF
TRBV3-1/TRBV3-2,TRBJ2-1,-,-,TGTGCCAGCAGCCTAGGGGGGCTGCAGTTCTTC,CASSLGGLQFF
TRBV6-5,TRBJ2-5,-,-,TGTGCCAGCAGACCCAGACTAGTGGACGCCGAGACCCAGTACTTC,CASRPRLVDAETQYF
TRBV5-5,TRBJ1-2,TRBD1,once,TGTGCCAGCAGCCAGGACAGGGCTAACTATGGCTACACCTTC,CASSQDRANYGYTF
TRBV5-4,TRBJ2-1,TRBD2,-,TGTGCCAGCAGCTTGGATAGCGGGAAGCACAATGAGCAGTTCTTC,CASSLDSGKHNEQFF
TRBV5-1,TRBJ2-5,TRBD2,-,TGCGCCAGCAGCTTGTGGGGGAGGGCCGGAGAGACCCAGTACTTC,CASSLWGRAGETQYF
TRBV29-1,TRBJ2-2,-,-,TGCAGCGCCGGACACTTAAACACCGGGGAGCTGTTTTTT,CSAGHLNTGELFF
TRBV7-2,TRBJ2-6,-,-,TGTGCCAGCACCCAGGGGGGTTCGGGGGCCAACGTCCTGACTTTC,CASTQGGSGANVLTF
TRBV14,TRBJ1-1,-,-,TGTGCCAGCAGCCTCGTACAGGTGAACACTGAAGCTTTCTTT,CASSLVQVNTEAFF
TRBV27,TRBJ1-6,-,-,TGTGCCAGCAGTGCCAGGGGTTCCTATAATTCACCCCTCCACTTT,CASSARGSYNSPLHF
TRBV30,TRBJ2-7,-,few,TGTGCCTGGAGTGTGGGCGGAAGTAACTCCTACGAGCAGTACTTC,CAWSVGGSNSYEQYF